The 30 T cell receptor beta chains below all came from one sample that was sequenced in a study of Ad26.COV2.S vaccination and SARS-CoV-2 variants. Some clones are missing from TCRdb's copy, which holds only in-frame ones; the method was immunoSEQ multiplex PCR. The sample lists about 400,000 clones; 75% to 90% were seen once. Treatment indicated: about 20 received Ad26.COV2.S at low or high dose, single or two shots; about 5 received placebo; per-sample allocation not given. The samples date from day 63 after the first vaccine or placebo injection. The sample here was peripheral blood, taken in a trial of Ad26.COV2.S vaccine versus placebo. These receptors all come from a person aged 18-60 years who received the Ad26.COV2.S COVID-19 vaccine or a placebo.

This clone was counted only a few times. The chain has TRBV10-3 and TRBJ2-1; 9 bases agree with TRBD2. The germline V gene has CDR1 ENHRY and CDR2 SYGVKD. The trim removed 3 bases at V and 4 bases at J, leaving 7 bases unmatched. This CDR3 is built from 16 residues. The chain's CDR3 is CAISEKAGGRYNEQFF. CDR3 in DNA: TGTGCCATCAGTGAAAAGGCGGGAGGGCGGTACAATGAGCAGTTCTTC.

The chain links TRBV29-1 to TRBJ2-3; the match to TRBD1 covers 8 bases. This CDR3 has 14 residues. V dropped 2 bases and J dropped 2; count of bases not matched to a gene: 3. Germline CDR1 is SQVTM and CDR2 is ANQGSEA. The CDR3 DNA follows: TGCAGCGTTGAAAGGACAGGGTACACAGATACGCAGTATTTT. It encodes CSVERTGYTDTQYF.

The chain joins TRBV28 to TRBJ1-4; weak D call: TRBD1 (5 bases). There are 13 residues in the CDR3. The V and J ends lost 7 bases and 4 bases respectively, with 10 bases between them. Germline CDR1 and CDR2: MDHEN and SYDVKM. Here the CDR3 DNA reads TGTGCCAGCACGGGGGGTCGTAATGAAAAACTGTTTTTT. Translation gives CASTGGRNEKLFF. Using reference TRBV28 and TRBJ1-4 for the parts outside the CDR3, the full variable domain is DVKVTQSSRYLVKRTGEKVFLECVQDMDHENMFWYRQDPGLGLRLIYFSYDVKMKEKGDIPEGYSVSREKKERFSLILESASTNQTSMYLCASTGGRNEKLFFGSGTQLSVL.

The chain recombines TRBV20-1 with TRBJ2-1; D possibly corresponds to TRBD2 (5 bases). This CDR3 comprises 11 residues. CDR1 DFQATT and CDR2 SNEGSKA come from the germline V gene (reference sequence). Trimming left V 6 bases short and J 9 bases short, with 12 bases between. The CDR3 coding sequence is TGCAGTGCGAGGGAGAGAGCTGAGCAGTTCTTC. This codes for CSARERAEQFF.

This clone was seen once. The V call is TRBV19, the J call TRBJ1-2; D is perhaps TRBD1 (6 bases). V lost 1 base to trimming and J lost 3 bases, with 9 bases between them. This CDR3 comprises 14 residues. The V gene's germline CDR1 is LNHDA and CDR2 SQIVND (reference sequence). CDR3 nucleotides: TGTGCCAGTAGTATAGCGGCAGGGGACTATGGCTACACCTTC. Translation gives CASSIAAGDYGYTF.

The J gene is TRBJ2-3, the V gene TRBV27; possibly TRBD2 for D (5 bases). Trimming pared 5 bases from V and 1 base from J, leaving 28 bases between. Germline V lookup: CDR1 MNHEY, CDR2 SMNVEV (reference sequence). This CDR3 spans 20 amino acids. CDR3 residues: CASSRAPTRTSSVRTDTQYF. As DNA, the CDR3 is TGTGCCAGCAGTCGGGCCCCGACTCGGACTTCCTCTGTCCGCACAGATACGCAGTATTTT.

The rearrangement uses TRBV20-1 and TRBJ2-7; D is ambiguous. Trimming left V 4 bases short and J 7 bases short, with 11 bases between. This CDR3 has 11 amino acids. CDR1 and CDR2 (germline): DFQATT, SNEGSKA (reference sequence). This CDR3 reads CSAIPPQEQYF. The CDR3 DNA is TGCAGTGCTATACCGCCTCAAGAGCAGTACTTC.

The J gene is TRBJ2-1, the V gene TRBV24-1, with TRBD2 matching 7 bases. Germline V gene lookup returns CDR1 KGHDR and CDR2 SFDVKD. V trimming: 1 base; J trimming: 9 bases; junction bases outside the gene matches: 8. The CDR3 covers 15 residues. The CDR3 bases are TGTGCCACCAGTGATTTACCCCGCGGGAGTAGTGAGCAGTTCTTC. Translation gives CATSDLPRGSSEQFF.

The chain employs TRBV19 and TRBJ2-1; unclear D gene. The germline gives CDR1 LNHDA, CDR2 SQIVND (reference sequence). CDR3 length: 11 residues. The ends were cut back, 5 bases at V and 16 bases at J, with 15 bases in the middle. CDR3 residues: CASSSPGGKFF. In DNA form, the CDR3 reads TGTGCCAGTAGTTCGCCGGGTGGAAAATTCTTC.

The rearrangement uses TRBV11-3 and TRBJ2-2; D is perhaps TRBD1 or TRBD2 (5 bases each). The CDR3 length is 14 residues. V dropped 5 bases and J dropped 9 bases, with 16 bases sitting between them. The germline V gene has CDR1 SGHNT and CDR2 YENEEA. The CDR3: CASSVPGPTRELFF. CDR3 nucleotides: TGTGCCAGCAGCGTCCCGGGACCCACGCGGGAGCTGTTTTTT.

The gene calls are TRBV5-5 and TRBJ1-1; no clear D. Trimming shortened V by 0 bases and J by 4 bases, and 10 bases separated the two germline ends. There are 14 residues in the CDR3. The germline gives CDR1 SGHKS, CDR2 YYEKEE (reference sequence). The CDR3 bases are TGTGCCAGCAGCTTGGCAGTAAGAGGCACTGAAGCTTTCTTT. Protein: CASSLAVRGTEAFF.

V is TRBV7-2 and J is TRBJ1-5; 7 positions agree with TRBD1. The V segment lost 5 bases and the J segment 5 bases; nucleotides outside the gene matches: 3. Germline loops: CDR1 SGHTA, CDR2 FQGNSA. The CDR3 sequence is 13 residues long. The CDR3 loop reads CASSQDRHQPQHF. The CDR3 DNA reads TGTGCCAGCAGCCAGGACAGGCATCAGCCCCAGCATTTT.

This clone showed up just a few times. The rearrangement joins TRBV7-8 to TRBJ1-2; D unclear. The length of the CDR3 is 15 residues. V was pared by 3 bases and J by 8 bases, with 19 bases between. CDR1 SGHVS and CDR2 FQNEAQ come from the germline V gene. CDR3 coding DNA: TGTGCCAGCAGCTTGGGTATGGGCTATCGGGAGGGCTACACCTTC. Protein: CASSLGMGYREGYTF.

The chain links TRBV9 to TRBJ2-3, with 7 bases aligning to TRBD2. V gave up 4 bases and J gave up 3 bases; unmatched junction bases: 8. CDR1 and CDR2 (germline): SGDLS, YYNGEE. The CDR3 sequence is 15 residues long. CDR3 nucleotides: TGTGCCAGCAGCTCAGGGAATAGCGGGACAGATACGCAGTATTTT. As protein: CASSSGNSGTDTQYF. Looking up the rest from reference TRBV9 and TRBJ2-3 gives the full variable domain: DSGVTQTPKHLITATGQRVTLRCSPRSGDLSVYWYQQSLDQGLQFLIQYYNGEERAKGNILERFSAQQFPDLHSELNLSSLELGDSALYFCASSSGNSGTDTQYFGPGTRLTVL.

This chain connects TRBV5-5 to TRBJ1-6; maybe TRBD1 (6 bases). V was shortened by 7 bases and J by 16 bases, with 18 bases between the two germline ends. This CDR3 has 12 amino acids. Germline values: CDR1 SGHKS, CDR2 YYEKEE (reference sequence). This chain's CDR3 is CASASPGTKLHF. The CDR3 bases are TGTGCCAGCGCCAGCCCCGGGACAAAACTCCACTTT.

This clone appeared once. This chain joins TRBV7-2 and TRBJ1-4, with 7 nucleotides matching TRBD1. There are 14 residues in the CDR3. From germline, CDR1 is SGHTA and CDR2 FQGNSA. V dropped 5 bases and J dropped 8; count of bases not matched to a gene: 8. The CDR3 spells CASSKRQGNEKLFF. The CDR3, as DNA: TGTGCCAGCAGCAAAAGACAGGGAAACGAAAAACTGTTTTTT.

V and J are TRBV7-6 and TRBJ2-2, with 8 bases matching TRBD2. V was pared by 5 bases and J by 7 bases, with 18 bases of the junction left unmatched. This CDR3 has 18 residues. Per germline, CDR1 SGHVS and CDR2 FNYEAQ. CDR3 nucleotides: TGTGCCAGCAGCCAACTTCCAGGACTAGCTCGGTTGGGCGGGGAGCTGTTTTTT. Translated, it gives CASSQLPGLARLGGELFF.

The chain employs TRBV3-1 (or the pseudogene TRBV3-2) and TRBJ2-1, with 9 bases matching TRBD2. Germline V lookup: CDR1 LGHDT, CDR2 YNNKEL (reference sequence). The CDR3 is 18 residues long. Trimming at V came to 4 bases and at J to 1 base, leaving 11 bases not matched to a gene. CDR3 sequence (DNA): TGTGCCAGCAGCCGGCGGGCCGAGAGCGGGAGGTCCTACAATGAGCAGTTCTTC. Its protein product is CASSRRAESGRSYNEQFF.

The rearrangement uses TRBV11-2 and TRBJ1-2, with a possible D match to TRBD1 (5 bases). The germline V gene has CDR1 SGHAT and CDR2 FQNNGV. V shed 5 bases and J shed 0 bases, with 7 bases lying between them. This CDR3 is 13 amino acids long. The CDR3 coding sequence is TGTGCCAGCAGCGTGACAGCTAACTATGGCTACACCTTC. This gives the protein CASSVTANYGYTF.

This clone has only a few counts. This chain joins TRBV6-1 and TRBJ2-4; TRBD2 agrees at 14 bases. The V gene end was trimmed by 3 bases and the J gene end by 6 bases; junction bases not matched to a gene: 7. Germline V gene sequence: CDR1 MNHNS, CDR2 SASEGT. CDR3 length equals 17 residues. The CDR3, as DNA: TGTGCCAGCAGTGAGACTAGCGGGAGGGCCGGGGTAAACATTCAGTACTTC. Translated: CASSETSGRAGVNIQYF.

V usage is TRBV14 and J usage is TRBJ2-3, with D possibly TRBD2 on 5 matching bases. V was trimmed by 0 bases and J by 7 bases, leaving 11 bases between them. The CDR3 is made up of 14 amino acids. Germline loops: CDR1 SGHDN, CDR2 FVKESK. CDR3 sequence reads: CASSQEALANTQYF. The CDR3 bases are TGTGCCAGCAGCCAAGAAGCCCTAGCAAATACGCAGTATTTT.

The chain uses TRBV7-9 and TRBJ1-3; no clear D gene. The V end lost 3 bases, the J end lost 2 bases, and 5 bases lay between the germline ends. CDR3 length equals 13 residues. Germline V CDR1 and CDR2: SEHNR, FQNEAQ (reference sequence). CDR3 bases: TGTGCCAGCAGCTTGACAACTGGAAACACCATATATTTT. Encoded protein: CASSLTTGNTIYF. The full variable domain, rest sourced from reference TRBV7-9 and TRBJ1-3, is DTGVSQNPRHKITKRGQNVTFRCDPISEHNRLYWYRQTLGQGPEFLTYFQNEAQLEKSRLLSDRFSAERPKGSFSTLEIQRTEQGDSAMYLCASSLTTGNTIYFGEGSWLTVV.

For the CDR3, the DNA is TGTGCCAGTAGTATGTCGAGGGTCACCGGGGAGCTGTTTTTT. Translating it yields CASSMSRVTGELFF. The rearrangement uses TRBV19 and TRBJ2-2, with D possibly being TRBD2 (5 bases). Germline V gene sequence: CDR1 LNHDA, CDR2 SQIVND (reference sequence). The V gene lost 3 bases and the J gene lost 4 bases, with 9 bases spanning the gap. CDR3 size: 14 residues.

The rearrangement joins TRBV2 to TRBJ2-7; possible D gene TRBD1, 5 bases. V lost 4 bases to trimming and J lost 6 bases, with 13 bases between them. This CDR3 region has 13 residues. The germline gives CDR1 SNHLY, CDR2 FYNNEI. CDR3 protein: CASSGEGQGEQYF. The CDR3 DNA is TGTGCCAGCAGTGGAGAAGGGCAGGGCGAGCAGTACTTC.

The CDR3 DNA sequence: TGTGCCAGCAGCCAAGTCGCAGCCTACGAGCAGTACTTC. Its translation: CASSQVAAYEQYF. This chain connects TRBV14 to TRBJ2-7; no clear D. Per germline, CDR1 SGHDN and CDR2 FVKESK. V lost 1 base, J lost 2 bases, and 6 bases lay in between. The CDR3 runs to 13 residues.

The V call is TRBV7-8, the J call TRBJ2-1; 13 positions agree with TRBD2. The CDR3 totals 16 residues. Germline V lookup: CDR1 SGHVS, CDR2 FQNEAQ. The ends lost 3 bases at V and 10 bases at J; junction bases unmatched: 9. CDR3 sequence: CASSFGLAGVGGEQFF. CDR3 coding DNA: TGTGCCAGCAGCTTCGGACTAGCGGGAGTCGGAGGCGAGCAGTTCTTC.

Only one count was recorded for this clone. CDR3 DNA sequence: TGTGCCAGCAGCCCTAGCTGGGACAGAACCTACGAGCAGTACTTC. Translating gives CASSPSWDRTYEQYF. The rearrangement links TRBV7-2 to TRBJ2-7, with TRBD1 matching 7 bases. The CDR3 covers 15 residues. Germline CDR1 and CDR2: SGHTA and FQGNSA. The V segment lost 5 bases and the J segment 2 bases; nucleotides outside the gene matches: 9. Full variable domain (missing parts from reference TRBV7-2 and TRBJ2-7): GAGVSQSPSNKVTEKGKDVELRCDPISGHTALYWYRQSLGQGLEFLIYFQGNSAPDKSGLPSDRFSAERTGGSVSTLTIQRTQQEDSAVYLCASSPSWDRTYEQYFGPGTRLTVT.

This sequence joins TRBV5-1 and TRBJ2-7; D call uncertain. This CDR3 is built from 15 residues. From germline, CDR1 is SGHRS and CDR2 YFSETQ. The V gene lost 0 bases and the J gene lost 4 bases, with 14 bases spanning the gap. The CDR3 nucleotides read TGCGCCAGCAGCTTGGAATGGTTAGTAGGATACGAGCAGTACTTC. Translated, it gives CASSLEWLVGYEQYF.

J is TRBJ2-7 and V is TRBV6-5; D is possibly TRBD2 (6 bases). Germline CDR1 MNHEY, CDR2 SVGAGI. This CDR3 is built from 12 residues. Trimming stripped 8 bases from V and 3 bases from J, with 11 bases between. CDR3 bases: TGTGCCAGCGGGCTAGCGTACTACGAGCAGTACTTC. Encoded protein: CASGLAYYEQYF.

The CDR3 sequence: CASSFPHYPAGPSYNEQFF. CDR3 sequence (DNA): TGCGCCAGCAGCTTCCCTCACTACCCAGCGGGCCCCTCCTACAATGAGCAGTTCTTC. The gene calls are TRBV5-1 and TRBJ2-1; D possibly corresponds to TRBD2 (6 bases). This CDR3 region has 19 residues. Trimming took 2 bases from V and 0 from J, leaving 21 bases between them. Germline CDR1 SGHRS, CDR2 YFSETQ.